The rows below give T cell receptor beta chains drawn from one sample of a study of blood T cell repertoires in COVID-19. Only in-frame clones appear in the TCRdb table, and some are missing; sequencing was by immunoSEQ multiplex PCR. This sample carries fewer than 300,000 clones, more than 85% of them seen once, and the ten largest clones take over 2%. The sequenced sample was peripheral blood. These receptors all stem from a woman aged 25 to 45 with COVID-19, enrolled during active disease. The conserved cysteine and the conserved F or W are not part of the CDR3 here. A D gene is named only where the DNA matches it firmly.

j_call	v_call	d_call	cdr3_length	cdr3_aa
TRBJ1-3	TRBV27	TRBD1	11	ASSPTGGNTIY
TRBJ1-5	TRBV10-3	TRBD1	12	AISEFQGGQPQH
TRBJ2-1	TRBV2	TRBD2	14	ASRGLAGGGWNEQF
TRBJ2-7	TRBV5-5	TRBD1	13	ASSLSGTGAEEQY
TRBJ1-2	TRBV2	NA	13	ASSDQRGGSYGYT
TRBJ2-1	TRBV15	TRBD2	12	ATSGSGVYNEQF
TRBJ1-6	TRBV29-1	NA	11	SVGLEGGSPLH
TRBJ1-1	TRBV28	TRBD1	13	ASSSPRQGNTEAF
TRBJ1-5	TRBV6-5	TRBD1	12	ASLTGSSNQPQH
TRBJ2-1	TRBV5-4	NA	15	ASSLTPLAPYRDEQF
TRBJ1-2	TRBV7-2	TRBD1	12	ASSSRQGADGYT
TRBJ1-4	TRBV11-2	NA	13	ASSLLRQNNEKLF
TRBJ1-5	TRBV18	NA	13	ASSPEGERNQPQH
TRBJ2-1	TRBV5-1	TRBD1	14	ASSWVGQNSYNEQF
TRBJ1-1	TRBV4-1	TRBD1	12	ASSPRQGHTEAF
TRBJ1-6	TRBV12-3/TRBV12-4	TRBD1	10	ASSYTGAPLH
TRBJ1-1	TRBV19	NA	12	ASSIGAMNTEAF
TRBJ1-1	TRBV4-2	TRBD1	16	ASSTRQGARGMNTEAF
TRBJ1-4	TRBV27	TRBD1	12	ASSLTGVNEKLF
TRBJ2-7	TRBV9	NA	13	ASSVEERFSYEQY
TRBJ2-1	TRBV29-1	TRBD2	10	SVEGLADEQF
TRBJ1-1	TRBV7-8	TRBD1	13	ASSPWTGRNTEAF
TRBJ2-7	TRBV2	NA	12	ASSSEQGSYEQY
TRBJ1-1	TRBV6-5	TRBD1	11	ASRGQENTEAF
TRBJ2-5	TRBV15	NA	14	ATSRGLPGQQETQY
TRBJ1-4	TRBV7-2	TRBD1	13	ASSRPGQGGEKLF
TRBJ1-1	TRBV3-1/TRBV3-2	NA	14	ASSRAYGDEDTEAF
TRBJ2-1	TRBV30	NA	12	AWEAVSSYNEQF
TRBJ2-7	TRBV7-9	TRBD1	13	ASSPKGAGSYEQY
TRBJ1-5	TRBV16	TRBD1	12	ASSNRGPEQPQH
TRBJ2-7	TRBV3-1/TRBV3-2	NA	11	ASSQGTGNEQY
TRBJ1-1	TRBV24-1	NA	13	ATRSSGGLNTEAF
TRBJ1-3	TRBV5-5	NA	15	ASSRGLPTYSGNTIY
TRBJ1-5	TRBV28	NA	13	ASSFGEGNNQPQH
TRBJ2-6	TRBV30	NA	10	AWTYGANVLT
TRBJ1-1	TRBV19	NA	12	ASKSEQLNTEAF
TRBJ2-1	TRBV27	TRBD1	14	ASSLFGQGLYNEQF
TRBJ2-1	TRBV7-9	NA	10	ASSLYRDEQF
TRBJ2-7	TRBV19	TRBD1	13	ASSPGDRDSYEQY
TRBJ2-2	TRBV11-2	NA	14	ASSSPAIITGGELF
TRBJ1-4	TRBV27	TRBD1	14	ASSPTPTGTSTKLF
TRBJ1-3	TRBV28	NA	13	ASLTNAGLGNTIY
TRBJ2-7	TRBV27	NA	11	ASGLRSSYEQY
TRBJ1-2	TRBV30	NA	9	AWSPNYGYT
TRBJ1-5	TRBV27	NA	11	ASSLTVNQPQH
TRBJ1-1	TRBV5-1	TRBD1	17	ASSNPGQGAPGGNTEAF
TRBJ2-6	TRBV28	TRBD1	15	ASSNRGQLSGANVLT